This TCR beta chain was obtained from a study of CD8 T cells in ankylosing spondylitis. Study-wide points: One TCR beta motif, made up of under ten highly homologous variants, appeared characteristic of ankylosing spondylitis blood. Previous work reported some of these motif variants in the synovial fluid and blood of reactive arthritis.

MiXCR, run by TCRdb on the 5' RACE reads, gives a single entry per CDR3 protein. The table includes approximately 150,000 distinct CDR3 sequences, under 55% detected once. This clonotype turned up a few times. Its antigen is unidentified. V was trimmed by 5 bases and J by 0 bases, leaving 19 bases between them. The CDR3 is 17 amino acids. This receptor was obtained from a male donor with ankylosing spondylitis. The sequencing sample was made of synovial fluid, either unsorted or a sorted T cell fraction (not recorded which). The chain recombines TRBV12-3 or TRBV12-4 with TRBJ1-1; D possibly corresponds to TRBD1 (6 bases). The CDR3 spells CASSPDLTGDMNTEAFF. CDR3 DNA sequence: TGTGCCAGCAGTCCGGACCTCACGGGGGACATGAACACTGAAGCTTTCTTT.